This T cell receptor (beta chain) was observed in a study of blood T cell repertoires in COVID-19. About the study: The United States, Italy and Spain provided the acute and convalescent COVID-19 samples. The cDNA or gDNA used as material had been derived from T cells, B-cell-depleted T cells, or PBMCs.

Germline loops: CDR1 SGHDT, CDR2 YYEEEE. After removal of 4 bases from V and 5 bases from J, the junction contained 7 bases not matched to a gene. The CDR3 totals 15 residues. Authors' analysis steps: Estimated nucleated cell counts came from reference gene primer amplification. Generated by immunoSEQ multiplex PCR, the TCRdb table keeps only in-frame clones and is missing some. That table is the source of V, J and clone size, and D and trimming were worked out from the DNA. The table lists 200,000 or so clones, 70% to 90% of them singletons, with more than 2.5% in the top ten. This chain connects TRBV5-6 to TRBJ2-7; the match to TRBD2 covers 12 bases. Source material: peripheral blood. The sequence derives from a man in his 60s with acute or convalescent COVID-19. The DNA for the CDR3 is TGTGCCAGCAGCCTAAGACTAGCGGGAGCCGACGAGCAGTACTTC. Translation gives CASSLRLAGADEQYF.